The 11 T cell receptor beta chains presented below share a single source sample, sequenced in a study of human T cells and chemical hapten exposure. MiXCR was run by TCRdb on the RACE reads, yielding one entry per CDR3 protein. The table has over 55,000 distinct CDR3 sequences, around an eighth seen once. Indicated time point: patch test 3, about 24 weeks after DPC sensitization. Treatment of the sample: therapeutic diphenylcyclopropenone sensitization with weekly scalp DPC. The specimen comprised whole blood, sampled in connection with sensitization to the hapten diphenylcyclopropenone (DPC). The origin of the receptors is a man aged 25-45 years with alopecia areata. Some clones in this sample may be carry-over from other donors' samples.

This clonotype was found many times. The chain carries TRBV20-1 and TRBJ2-7; 7 positions match TRBD1. This CDR3 region has 14 residues. The junction had 4 bases not matched to a gene; V was cut back by 2 bases and J by 0 bases. Germline CDR1 reads DFQATT; CDR2 reads SNEGSKA (reference sequence). CDR3 residues: CSARRDSFSYEQYF. For the CDR3, the DNA is TGCAGTGCTAGAAGGGACAGCTTCTCCTACGAGCAGTACTTC.

The chain joins TRBV20-1 to TRBJ1-6; the D gene is possibly TRBD1 (5 bases). This CDR3 spans 13 amino acids. Trimming left V 6 bases short and J 8 bases short, with 14 bases between. Looked up from germline, CDR1 is DFQATT and CDR2 is SNEGSKA (reference sequence). The CDR3 here is CSAVGTADSPLHF. CDR3 bases: TGCAGTGCCGTCGGGACGGCGGATTCACCCCTCCACTTT.

This clonotype was detected a few times. The gene calls are TRBV21-1 and TRBJ2-1; whether TRBD1, the table's D call, matches the DNA was not checked. TRBV21-1 is annotated as a pseudogene. The length of the CDR3 is 17 residues. The CDR3 DNA is TGTGCCAGCAGCACTTCGGGCTGCCGGGCGAAGAGCAATGAGCAGTTCTTC. Protein: CASSTSGCRAKSNEQFF.

This clonotype was detected many times. The chain uses TRBV14 and TRBJ1-4, with 8 bases that match TRBD1. V lost 0 bases, J lost 6 bases, and 9 bases stayed unmatched. The length of the CDR3 is 17 residues. CDR1 is SGHDN, CDR2 FVKESK, per germline. CDR3 sequence: CASSQDGSGTGDEKLFF. The CDR3 DNA is TGTGCCAGCAGCCAAGATGGGTCGGGGACAGGAGATGAAAAACTGTTTTTT.

This clonotype has a handful of counts. This sequence joins TRBV28 and TRBJ1-2; D uncertain. Trimming left V 4 bases short and J 4 bases short, with 10 bases between. The germline gives CDR1 MDHEN, CDR2 SYDVKM. This CDR3 contains 13 residues. CDR3 in amino acids: CASSSVMSYGYTF. In nucleotides, the CDR3 is TGTGCCAGCAGTTCCGTCATGAGCTATGGCTACACCTTC.

This rearrangement joins TRBV10-3 to TRBJ1-1, with D possibly being TRBD1 (5 bases). Germline lookup yields CDR1 ENHRY and CDR2 SYGVKD. V was trimmed by 0 bases and J by 7 bases, leaving 6 bases between them. This CDR3 region has 12 residues. The CDR3 nucleotides are TGTGCCATCAGTGAGTCGACAGTTGAAGCTTTCTTT. It specifies CAISESTVEAFF.

The CDR3 protein is CASSSDRGSYNEQFF. The CDR3 DNA reads as TGTGCCAGCAGCTCAGACAGGGGCTCCTACAATGAGCAGTTCTTC. The chain joins TRBV7-9 to TRBJ2-1; 8 bases agree with TRBD1. The germline V gene has CDR1 SEHNR and CDR2 FQNEAQ (reference sequence). The CDR3 is 15 amino acids. V lost 4 bases to trimming and J lost 0 bases; unmatched junction nucleotides: 2.

There are many counts of this clonotype. The chain carries TRBV19 and TRBJ2-2; the D gene could be TRBD1 or TRBD2 (5 bases each). CDR1 is LNHDA, CDR2 SQIVND, per germline (reference sequence). V dropped 11 bases and J dropped 7 bases, with 17 bases sitting between them. The CDR3 spans 13 residues. CDR3: CAGGRSLDGELFF. In DNA form, the CDR3 reads TGTGCCGGGGGACGTAGTCTTGACGGGGAGCTGTTTTTT. Full variable domain (rest looked up from reference TRBV19 and TRBJ2-2): DGGITQSPKYLFRKEGQNVTLSCEQNLNHDAMYWYRQDPGQGLRLIYYSQIVNDFQKGDIAEGYSVSREKKESFPLTVTSAQKNPTAFYLCAGGRSLDGELFFGEGSRLTVL.

This clonotype was observed many times. This chain uses TRBV6-2 or TRBV6-3 with TRBJ2-7, with D unclear. Germline V CDR1 and CDR2: MNHEY, SVGEGT. The length of the CDR3 is 15 residues. The V gene lost 6 bases and the J gene lost 3 bases, with 18 bases spanning the gap. In DNA, the CDR3 is TGTGCCAGCAGCCCCGAAACAGAAAACGACTACGAGCAGTACTTC. It is translated as CASSPETENDYEQYF.

In its sample, this clonotype was seen many times. The chain employs TRBV29-1 and TRBJ1-2; D is possibly TRBD1 (6 bases). The CDR3 spans 12 residues. Germline-derived CDR1 and CDR2 are SQVTM and ANQGSEA. With 5 bases removed from V and 4 bases from J, the gap between germline ends came to 11 bases. The CDR3 is CSVSTGSYGYTF. CDR3 sequence (DNA): TGCAGCGTTTCGACAGGTAGCTATGGCTACACCTTC.

The chain carries TRBV5-5 and TRBJ1-1; D is possibly TRBD1 (6 bases). The germline V and J ends were trimmed by 1 base and 1 base, with 17 bases remaining between them. The germline V gene has CDR1 SGHKS and CDR2 YYEKEE (reference sequence). The CDR3 runs to 17 residues. The CDR3 region is CASSLIFRGRENTEAFF. CDR3 sequence (DNA): TGTGCCAGCAGCTTGATCTTCAGGGGTCGGGAGAACACTGAAGCTTTCTTT.